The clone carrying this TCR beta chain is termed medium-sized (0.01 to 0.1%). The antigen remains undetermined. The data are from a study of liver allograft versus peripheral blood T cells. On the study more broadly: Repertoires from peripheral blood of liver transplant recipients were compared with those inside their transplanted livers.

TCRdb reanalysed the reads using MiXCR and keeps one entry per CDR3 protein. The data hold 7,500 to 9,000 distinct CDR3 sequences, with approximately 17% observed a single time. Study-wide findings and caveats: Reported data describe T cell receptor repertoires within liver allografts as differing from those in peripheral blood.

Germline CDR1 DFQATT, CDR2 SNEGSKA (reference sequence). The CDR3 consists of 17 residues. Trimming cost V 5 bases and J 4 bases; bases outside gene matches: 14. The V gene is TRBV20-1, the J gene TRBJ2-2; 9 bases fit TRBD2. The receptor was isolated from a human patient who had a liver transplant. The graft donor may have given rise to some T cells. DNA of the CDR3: TGCAGTGCTCGTCGGGATAGCGGGAGATTGGGCACCGGGGAGCTGTTTTTT. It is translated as CSARRDSGRLGTGELFF.